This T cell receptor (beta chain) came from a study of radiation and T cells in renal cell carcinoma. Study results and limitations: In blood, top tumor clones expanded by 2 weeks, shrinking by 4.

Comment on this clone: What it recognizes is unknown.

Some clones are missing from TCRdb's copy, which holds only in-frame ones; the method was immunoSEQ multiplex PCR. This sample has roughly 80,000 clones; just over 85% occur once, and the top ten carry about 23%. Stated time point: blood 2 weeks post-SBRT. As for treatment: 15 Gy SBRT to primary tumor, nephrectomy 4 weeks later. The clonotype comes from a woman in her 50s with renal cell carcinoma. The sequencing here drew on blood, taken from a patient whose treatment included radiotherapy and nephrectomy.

CDR3 region: CASRQTGSSYEQYF. The CDR3 coding sequence is TGTGCCAGCAGGCAGACAGGGAGCTCCTACGAGCAGTACTTC. The chain uses TRBV2 and TRBJ2-7; 7 nucleotides align to TRBD1. V dropped 6 bases and J dropped 0; count of bases not matched to a gene: 5. CDR3 size: 14 residues. Germline lookup yields CDR1 SNHLY and CDR2 FYNNEI.